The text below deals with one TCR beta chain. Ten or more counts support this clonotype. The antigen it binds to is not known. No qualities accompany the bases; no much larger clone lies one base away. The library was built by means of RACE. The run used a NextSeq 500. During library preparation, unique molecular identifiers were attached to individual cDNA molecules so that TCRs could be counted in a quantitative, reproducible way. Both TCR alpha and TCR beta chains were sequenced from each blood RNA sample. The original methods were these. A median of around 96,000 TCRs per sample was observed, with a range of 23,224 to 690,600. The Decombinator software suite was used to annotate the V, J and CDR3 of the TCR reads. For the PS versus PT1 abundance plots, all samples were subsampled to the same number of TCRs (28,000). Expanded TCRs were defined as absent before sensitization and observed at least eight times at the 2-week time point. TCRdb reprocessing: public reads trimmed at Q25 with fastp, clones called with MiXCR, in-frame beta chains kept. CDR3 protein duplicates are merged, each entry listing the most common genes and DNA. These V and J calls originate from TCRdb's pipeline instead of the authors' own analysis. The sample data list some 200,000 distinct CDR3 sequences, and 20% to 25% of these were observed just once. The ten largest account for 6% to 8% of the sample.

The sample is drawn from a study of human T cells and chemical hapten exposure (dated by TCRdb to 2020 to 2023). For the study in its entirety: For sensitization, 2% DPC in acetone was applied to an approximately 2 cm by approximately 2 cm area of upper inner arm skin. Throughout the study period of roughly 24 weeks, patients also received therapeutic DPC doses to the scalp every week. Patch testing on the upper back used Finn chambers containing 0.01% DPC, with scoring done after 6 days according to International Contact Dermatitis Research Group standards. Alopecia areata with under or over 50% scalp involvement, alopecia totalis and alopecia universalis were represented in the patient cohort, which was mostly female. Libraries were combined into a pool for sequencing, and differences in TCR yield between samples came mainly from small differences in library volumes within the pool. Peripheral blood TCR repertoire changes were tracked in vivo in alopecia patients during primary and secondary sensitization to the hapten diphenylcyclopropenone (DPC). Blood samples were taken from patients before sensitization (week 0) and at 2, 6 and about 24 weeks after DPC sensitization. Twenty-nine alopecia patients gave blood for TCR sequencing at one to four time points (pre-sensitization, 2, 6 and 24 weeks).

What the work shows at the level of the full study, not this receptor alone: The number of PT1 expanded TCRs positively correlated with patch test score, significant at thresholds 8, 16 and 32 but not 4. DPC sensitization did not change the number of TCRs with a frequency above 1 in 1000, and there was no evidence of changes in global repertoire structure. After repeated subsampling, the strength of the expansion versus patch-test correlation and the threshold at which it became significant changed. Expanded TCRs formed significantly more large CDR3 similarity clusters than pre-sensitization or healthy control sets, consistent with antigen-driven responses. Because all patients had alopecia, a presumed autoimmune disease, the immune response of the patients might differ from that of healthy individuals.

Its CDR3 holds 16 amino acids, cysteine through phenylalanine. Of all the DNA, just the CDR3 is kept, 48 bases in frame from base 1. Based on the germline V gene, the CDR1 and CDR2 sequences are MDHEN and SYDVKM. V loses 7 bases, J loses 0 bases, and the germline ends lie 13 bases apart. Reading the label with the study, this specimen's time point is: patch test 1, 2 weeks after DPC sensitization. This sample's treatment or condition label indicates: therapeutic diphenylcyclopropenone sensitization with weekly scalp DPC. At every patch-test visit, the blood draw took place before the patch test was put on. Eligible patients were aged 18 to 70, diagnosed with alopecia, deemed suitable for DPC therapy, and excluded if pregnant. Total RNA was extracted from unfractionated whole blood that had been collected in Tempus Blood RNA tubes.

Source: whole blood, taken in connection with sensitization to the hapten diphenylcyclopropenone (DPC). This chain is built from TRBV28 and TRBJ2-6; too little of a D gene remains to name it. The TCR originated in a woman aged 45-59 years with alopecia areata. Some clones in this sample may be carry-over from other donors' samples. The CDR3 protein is CASKRPPSSGANVLTF. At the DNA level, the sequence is TGTGCCAGCAAAAGACCGCCCAGCTCTGGGGCCAACGTCCTGACTTTC.